The source of this T cell receptor beta chain is a study of graft-versus-host responses after intestinal transplantation. Study context: The recipients all started with anti-thymocyte globulin induction and then took tacrolimus and steroids for 3 to 4 years.

This table comes from immunoSEQ multiplex PCR, and its TCRdb copy is limited to in-frame clones, with some not included. There are 74,000 or so clones in the sample; 92% occur only once, and 0.65% to 0.75% lies in the top ten. This CDR3 is built from 16 residues. Germline CDR1 is MGHRA and CDR2 is YSYEKL. Trimming at V came to 4 bases and at J to 3 bases, leaving 12 bases not matched to a gene. This clonotype was obtained from a human patient who received an intestinal transplant, so some T cells may come from the graft donor. The V and J genes are TRBV4-1 and TRBJ2-7; 7 bases agree with TRBD1. The sample was PBMCs, taken 98 days after intestinal transplantation. In nucleotides, the CDR3 is TGCGCCAGCAGCCCGCAATCAAAACAGGGGAGCTACGAGCAGTACTTC. It encodes CASSPQSKQGSYEQYF.